This T cell receptor (beta chain) was found in a study of vaccination and CD4 T cells after COVID-19. Study background: Overlapping peptides of the spike proteins of SARS-CoV-2, HCoV-NL63, HCoV-OC43 and HCoV-229E were used for cell stimulation.

The table lists this clonotype with a few counts. The antigen remains undetermined. Treatment reported: roughly 10-day PBMC culture with coronavirus spike peptide pools or control peptides (ViraFEST assay). Oncomine TCR Beta short-read sequencing was applied to DNA from cultured CD4+ T cells. TCRdb ran MiXCR on the PCR reads and lists one entry per CDR3 protein. The profile covers 15,000 or so distinct CDR3 sequences, with 39% appearing a single time and 5.6% taken by the ten largest. Trimming shortened V by 5 bases and J by 11 bases, and 16 bases separated the two germline ends. The CDR3 has 13 amino acids.

This TCR derives from a human donor who had recovered from COVID-19. This sample comprised CD4+ T cells from blood, cultured in vitro, obtained before SARS-CoV-2 vaccination. The chain carries TRBV12-3 or TRBV12-4 and TRBJ1-5; no clear D gene. CDR3 coding DNA: TGTGCCAGCAGTCCCACTCATGGCGGGTCCCAGCATTTT. Its translation: CASSPTHGGSQHF.